The rows below give T cell receptor beta chains drawn from one sample of a study of graft-versus-host responses after intestinal transplantation. Antigens for these TCRs are unknown. Sequenced by immunoSEQ multiplex PCR; TCRdb stores in-frame clones only, minus some. Of 90,000 to 120,000 clones in the sample, 87% are singletons; the top ten hold about 0.7%. Sequencing used unstimulated CD4+ T cells sorted from spleen or lymph node cells, obtained before transplant. These receptors all stem from a human donor who was the organ donor for an intestinal transplant. The CDR3 runs from the conserved cysteine through the conserved F or W. The D gene is left open where the match is weak. Clone size, where shown, is once, few, many, or a class for clones that have expanded.

NA,14,NA,TRBJ2-3,TRBV18,CASSPQTEADTQYF,TGTGCCAGCTCACCACAGACCGAAGCAGATACGCAGTATTTT
NA,14,TRBD1,TRBJ1-2,TRBV6-5,CASSPGQASYGYTF,TGTGCCAGCTCCCCCGGACAGGCCTCCTATGGCTACACCTTC
NA,14,NA,TRBJ1-2,TRBV4-1,CASSQDATSAGYTF,TGCGCCAGCAGCCAAGATGCAACCAGCGCCGGCTACACCTTC
few,14,NA,TRBJ1-2,TRBV6-1,CASSAGTTNYGYTF,TGTGCCAGCAGTGCGGGGACAACAAACTATGGCTACACCTTC
NA,12,NA,TRBJ2-7,TRBV25-1,CASSERWYEQYF,TGTGCCAGCAGTGAACGTTGGTACGAGCAGTACTTC
NA,15,NA,TRBJ2-2,TRBV9,CVSSVGPGGTGELFF,TGTGTCAGCAGCGTAGGGCCAGGCGGAACCGGGGAGCTGTTTTTT
NA,16,TRBD2,TRBJ2-3,TRBV7-3,CASSVGTSGVVDTQYF,TGTGCCAGCAGCGTAGGGACTAGCGGGGTAGTAGATACGCAGTATTTT
NA,16,TRBD1,TRBJ2-1,TRBV27,CASSTGGGQGGNEQFF,TGTGCCAGCAGTACTGGGGGGGGACAGGGGGGGAATGAGCAGTTCTTC
NA,19,NA,TRBJ2-3,TRBV21-1,CASRTREASGRGGTDTQYF,TGTGCCAGCAGGACCCGGGAGGCTAGCGGGAGGGGAGGCACAGATACGCAGTATTTT
NA,13,NA,TRBJ2-5,TRBV5-1,CASSLVGGETQYF,TGCGCCAGCAGCTTGGTCGGCGGAGAGACCCAGTACTTC
few,18,TRBD2,TRBJ2-7,TRBV5-4,CASGQSGGAKAHSYEQYF,TGTGCCAGCGGCCAAAGCGGGGGGGCCAAGGCCCACTCCTACGAGCAGTACTTC
NA,11,NA,TRBJ1-1,TRBV6-4,CASRDGTEAFF,TGTGCCAGCAGGGATGGCACTGAAGCTTTCTTT
NA,15,TRBD1,TRBJ1-5,TRBV6-4,CASSEGQGRSQPQHF,TGTGCCAGCAGTGAAGGACAGGGAAGGAGTCAGCCCCAGCATTTT
NA,18,TRBD1,TRBJ2-2,TRBV5-1,CASSLVGTGRANTGELFF,TGCGCCAGCAGCTTGGTCGGGACAGGCCGCGCGAACACCGGGGAGCTGTTTTTT
NA,11,TRBD1,TRBJ2-7,TRBV20-1,CSARSGGEQYF,TGCAGTGCTAGATCAGGGGGCGAGCAGTACTTC
NA,15,TRBD2,TRBJ2-3,TRBV10-3,CAIGTSGRATDTQYF,TGTGCCATCGGGACTAGCGGGAGGGCCACAGATACGCAGTATTTT
NA,13,NA,TRBJ2-2,TRBV10-1,CASSESGKGELFF,TGCGCCAGCAGTGAGTCTGGTAAAGGGGAGCTGTTTTTT
NA,15,NA,TRBJ1-2,TRBV27,CASSLNRAGLGGYTF,TGTGCCAGCAGTTTAAATCGGGCGGGGCTGGGTGGCTACACCTTC
NA,14,NA,TRBJ2-3,TRBV7-3,CASSSSGAADTQYF,TGTGCCAGCAGCTCATCCGGGGCCGCAGATACGCAGTATTTT
NA,16,TRBD2,TRBJ2-1,TRBV11-2,CASSSGTSGVDNEQFF,TGTGCCAGCAGTTCCGGGACTAGCGGGGTTGACAATGAGCAGTTCTTC
once,12,NA,TRBJ2-5,TRBV29-1,CSVIRGGETQYF,TGCAGCGTTATCAGGGGCGGTGAGACCCAGTACTTC
NA,14,NA,TRBJ1-2,TRBV5-4,CASSLAEGGYGYTF,TGTGCCAGCAGCTTGGCGGAGGGGGGCTATGGCTACACCTTC
NA,15,NA,TRBJ1-2,TRBV2,CASSSDKGANYGYTF,TGTGCCAGCAGTAGTGACAAGGGGGCTAACTATGGCTACACCTTC
NA,15,NA,TRBJ2-7,TRBV7-2,CASSLSRGGLDEQYF,TGTGCCAGCAGCTTATCCCGAGGGGGACTCGACGAGCAGTACTTC
NA,15,TRBD1,TRBJ2-1,TRBV11-3,CASSLGQGAKDEQFF,TGTGCCAGCAGCTTAGGGCAGGGGGCGAAGGATGAGCAGTTCTTC
NA,15,NA,TRBJ1-5,TRBV19,CASSPVSGLHQPQHF,TGTGCCAGTAGTCCCGTGTCGGGGTTGCATCAGCCCCAGCATTTT
NA,14,NA,TRBJ1-3,TRBV9,CASSPSVSGNTIYF,TGTGCCAGCAGCCCAAGCGTTTCTGGAAACACCATATATTTT
NA,16,TRBD1,TRBJ1-2,TRBV25-1,CASSATSPGTGSGYTF,TGTGCCAGCAGTGCGACATCACCCGGGACAGGGTCCGGCTACACCTTC
NA,14,NA,TRBJ2-3,TRBV29-1,CSAVGAISTDTQYF,TGCAGCGCCGTCGGGGCAATCAGCACAGATACGCAGTATTTT
NA,16,TRBD1,TRBJ1-2,TRBV2,CASSKDRGIPNYGYTF,TGTGCCAGCAGTAAGGACAGGGGTATCCCTAACTATGGCTACACCTTC
NA,8,NA,TRBJ2-5,TRBV11-2,CASSPHYF,TGTGCCAGCAGCCCCCACTACTTC
NA,15,NA,TRBJ1-1,TRBV7-2,CASSPGQDMNTEAFF,TGTGCCAGCAGCCCCGGACAAGACATGAACACTGAAGCTTTCTTT
NA,14,NA,TRBJ1-5,TRBV2,CASSGTYSNQPQHF,TGTGCCAGCAGTGGGACATATAGCAATCAGCCCCAGCATTTT
few,13,TRBD1,TRBJ1-1,TRBV27,CASRSRQGPEAFF,TGTGCCAGCAGATCCCGACAGGGGCCTGAAGCTTTCTTT
NA,16,NA,TRBJ2-3,TRBV23-1,CASSQSGQGRTDTQYF,TGCGCCAGCAGTCAAAGTGGGCAGGGTCGTACAGATACGCAGTATTTT
NA,12,NA,TRBJ1-2,TRBV6-5,CASSPGLYGYTF,TGTGCCAGCAGTCCGGGTCTCTATGGCTACACCTTC
NA,14,NA,TRBJ1-1,TRBV7-9,CASSLGFENTEAFF,TGTGCCAGCAGCTTGGGTTTTGAGAACACTGAAGCTTTCTTT
medium-sized,12,NA,TRBJ1-1,TRBV7-2,CASKDSRPEAFF,TGTGCCAGTAAGGACAGTCGGCCTGAAGCTTTCTTT
NA,13,TRBD1,TRBJ2-1,TRBV19,CASSRQGGDEQFF,TGTGCCAGTAGTAGACAGGGGGGCGATGAGCAGTTCTTC
NA,13,NA,TRBJ1-1,TRBV7-3,CASSLYAVPEAFF,TGTGCCAGCAGCTTATATGCTGTACCTGAAGCTTTCTTT
NA,13,NA,TRBJ1-5,TRBV6-1,CASSEQPNQPQHF,TGTGCCAGCAGTGAACAGCCGAATCAGCCCCAGCATTTT
once,15,NA,TRBJ1-2,TRBV18,CASSPSTTAGYGYTF,TGTGCCAGCTCACCAAGCACAACGGCGGGCTATGGCTACACCTTC
few,15,TRBD2,TRBJ2-1,TRBV5-1,CASSFDSGMYNEQFF,TGCGCCAGCAGCTTTGATAGCGGGATGTACAATGAGCAGTTCTTC
NA,14,NA,TRBJ1-3,TRBV15,CATSRGDSGNTIYF,TGTGCCACCAGCAGAGGGGACTCTGGAAACACCATATATTTT
NA,18,NA,TRBJ2-3,TRBV7-6,CASSLVQHQRISTDTQYF,TGTGCCAGCAGCTTAGTCCAGCACCAGCGGATTAGCACAGATACGCAGTATTTT